This T cell receptor (beta chain) was sequenced in a study of T cell responses to AZD1222 COVID-19 vaccine. Study-level points and caveats: At study baseline, merely a handful of AZD1222 recipients were seropositive. Spike-specific TCR breadth and depth went up after people got two AZD1222 doses. Nearly half of spike-specific TCRs reportedly target unmutated variant regions.

Notes on this clone: Antigen unknown.

CDR1 is LGHDT and CDR2 is YNNKEL in the germline V gene (reference sequence). The CDR3 length is 14 residues. V lost 4 bases and J 0 bases, leaving 9 bases between the germline ends. Using immunoSEQ multiplex PCR, the repertoire was profiled, and TCRdb retains in-frame clones only, with some absent. The data hold more than 95,000 clones, with roughly 93% observed a single time. Doses given second, at about 4 or about 12 weeks, were pooled. This specimen consisted of peripheral blood, obtained 28 days after the second AZD1222 dose. The TCR sequence derives from an adult who received the AZD1222 COVID-19 vaccine. The genes are TRBV3-1 (or the pseudogene TRBV3-2) and TRBJ1-1, with D hard to call. CDR3 nucleotide sequence: TGTGCCAGCAGCCGCGGCGAATTGAACACTGAAGCTTTCTTT. Translated: CASSRGELNTEAFF.